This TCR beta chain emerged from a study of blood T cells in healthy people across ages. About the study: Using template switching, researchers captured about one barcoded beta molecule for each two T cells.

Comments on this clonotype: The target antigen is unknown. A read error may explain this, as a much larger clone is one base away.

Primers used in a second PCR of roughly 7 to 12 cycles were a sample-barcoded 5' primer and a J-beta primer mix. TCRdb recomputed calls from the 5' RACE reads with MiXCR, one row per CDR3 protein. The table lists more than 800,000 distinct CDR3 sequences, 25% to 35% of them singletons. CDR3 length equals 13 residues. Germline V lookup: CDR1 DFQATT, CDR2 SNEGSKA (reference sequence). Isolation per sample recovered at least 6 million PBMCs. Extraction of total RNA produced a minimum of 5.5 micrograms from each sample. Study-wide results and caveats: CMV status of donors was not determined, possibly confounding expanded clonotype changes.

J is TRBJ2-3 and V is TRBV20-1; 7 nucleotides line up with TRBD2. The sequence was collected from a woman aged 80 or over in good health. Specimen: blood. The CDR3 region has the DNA TGCAGTGGGGGACTACAAAGCACAGGTACGCAGTATTTT. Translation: CSGGLQSTGTQYF.